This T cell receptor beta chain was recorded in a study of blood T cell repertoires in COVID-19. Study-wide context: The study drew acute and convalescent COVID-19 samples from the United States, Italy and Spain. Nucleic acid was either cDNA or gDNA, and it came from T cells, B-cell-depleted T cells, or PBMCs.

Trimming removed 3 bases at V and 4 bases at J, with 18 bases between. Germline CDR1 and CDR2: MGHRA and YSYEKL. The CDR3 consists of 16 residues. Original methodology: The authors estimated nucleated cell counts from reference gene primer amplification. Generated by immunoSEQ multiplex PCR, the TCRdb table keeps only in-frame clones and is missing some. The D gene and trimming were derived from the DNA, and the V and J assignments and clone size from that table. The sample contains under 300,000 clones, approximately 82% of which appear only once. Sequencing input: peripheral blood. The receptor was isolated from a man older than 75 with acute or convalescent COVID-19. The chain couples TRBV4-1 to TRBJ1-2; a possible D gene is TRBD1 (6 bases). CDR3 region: CASSQVSQGMGYGYTF. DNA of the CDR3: TGCGCCAGCAGCCAGGTGTCCCAGGGGATGGGCTATGGCTACACCTTC.